A single sample gave rise to the 11 T cell receptor beta chains below, sequenced in a study of CXCR3-negative and CXCR3-positive naive CD8 T cells. Findings and caveats of the study: Relative to CXCR3-negative naive cells, CXCR3-positive naive cells had more hydrophobic TRB CDR3s.

UMI-tagged TRB cDNA libraries were built via 5' RACE. TCRdb reanalyzed the 5' RACE reads, giving one entry per CDR3 protein sequence and no DNA. Across 150,000 to 170,000 distinct CDR3 sequences, the top ten clones capture just under 0.5% of the sample. For these receptors, no antigen is known. What was sequenced was naive CXCR3+ CD8+ T cells from blood. The sample's subset: CD45RO-CCR7+CD27+CD95- naive CD8+ T cells expressing CXCR3 (TNR3+). These receptors all stem from a human donor in good health. Some clones in this sample may be carry-over from other donors' samples.

The rearrangement uses TRBV4-3 and TRBJ2-3; without DNA, the TCRdb call of TRBD2 cannot be checked. The CDR3 is 13 amino acids. Germline values: CDR1 LGHNA, CDR2 YSLEER. CDR3: CASSQMGADTQYF.

The chain joins TRBV6-4 to TRBJ2-3; without DNA, the TCRdb call of TRBD2 cannot be checked. This CDR3 is 18 amino acids long. Germline V CDR1 and CDR2: MRHNA, SNTAGT. The CDR3 spells CASSFSATSGGYTDTQYF.

The V and J genes are TRBV13 and TRBJ2-5. The CDR3 is made up of 14 amino acids. Germline values: CDR1 PRHDT, CDR2 FYEKMQ (reference sequence). This CDR3 is CASSPTPMGETQYF.

This chain connects TRBV4-1 to TRBJ2-5; TCRdb's D call, TRBD1, is unchecked because there is no DNA. In germline, CDR1 is MGHRA, CDR2 YSYEKL. The CDR3 loop spans 15 amino acids. CDR3 protein: CASSQDLGGGETQYF.

CDR3 sequence reads: CASSQVYLKATEAFF. The gene calls are TRBV4-1 and TRBJ1-1. This CDR3 has 15 residues. Germline CDR1 reads MGHRA; CDR2 reads YSYEKL.

The rearrangement links TRBV12-3 or TRBV12-4 to TRBJ2-5; TCRdb's D call, TRBD1, is unchecked because there is no DNA. This CDR3 spans 13 amino acids. The chain's CDR3 is CASRWDHGETQYF.

V gene TRBV27 combines with J gene TRBJ2-1; no DNA is available, so the TRBD2 call from TCRdb remains unchecked. The CDR3 extends over 15 amino acids. Germline CDR1 is MNHEY and CDR2 is SMNVEV (reference sequence). CDR3 region: CASSLTSGNYNEQFF.

This chain links TRBV4-2 with TRBJ2-1. Germline assignment: CDR1 LGHNA and CDR2 YNFKEQ. CDR3 length: 16 amino acids. The chain's CDR3 is CASSQDQGSAYNEQFF.

V and J are TRBV11-1 and TRBJ2-1; lacking DNA, the TRBD1 call made by TCRdb goes unchecked. Looked up from germline, CDR1 is SGHAT and CDR2 is FQDESV (reference sequence). The CDR3 consists of 16 residues. CDR3: CASSSGTLWEWNEQFF.

The genes are TRBV23-1 and TRBJ2-1; without DNA, the TCRdb call of TRBD2 cannot be checked. TRBV23-1 has ORF status, its function being uncertain. The CDR3 is made up of 15 amino acids. The CDR3 here is CASIRDWSSYNEQFF.

The chain links TRBV7-9 to TRBJ1-1; checking the TCRdb D call of TRBD1 is not possible without DNA. Germline values: CDR1 SEHNR, CDR2 FQNEAQ (reference sequence). The CDR3 spans 13 residues. CDR3 in amino acids: CASTKPGGIEAFF.